The 29 T cell receptor beta chains below all came from one sample that was sequenced in a study of T cells in Graves' hyperthyroidism and ophthalmopathy. Amplification yielded TCR beta CDR3 regions, with RNA transcripts as the source. A first-round RT-PCR of the TCR CDR3 used the HTBI primer set. TCRdb fed the multiplex PCR reads into MiXCR, producing one record per CDR3 protein. The data contain 350,000 to 400,000 distinct CDR3 sequences, 19% of them singletons. Sequenced: blood. The receptors stem from a woman aged 18-30 years with Graves' hyperthyroidism.

This clonotype appeared a few times. The chain employs TRBV20-1 and TRBJ2-4; 9 nucleotides match TRBD1. Germline CDR1 and CDR2: DFQATT and SNEGSKA (reference sequence). This CDR3 region has 15 residues. V was clipped by 3 bases and J by 7 bases; unmatched bases: 10. CDR3: CSARAQGANGNIQYF. The CDR3 DNA reads as TGCAGTGCTAGGGCACAGGGGGCTAATGGCAACATTCAGTACTTC.

Only a few counts were recorded for this clonotype. V gene TRBV7-3 combines with J gene TRBJ2-7, with a weak D call TRBD2 (6 bases). Trimming shortened V by 4 bases and J by 1 base, and 14 bases separated the two germline ends. This CDR3 has 15 amino acids. CDR1 SGHTA and CDR2 FQGTGA come from the germline V gene. DNA of the CDR3: TGTGCCAGCAGCTCCGGGGGTGGGGCATCCTACGAGCAGTACTTC. Translation: CASSSGGGASYEQYF.

V is TRBV5-8 and J is TRBJ2-7; D might be TRBD1 (6 bases). V was shortened by 3 bases and J by 2 bases, with 12 bases between the two germline ends. The CDR3 is made up of 14 amino acids. Per germline, CDR1 SGHTS and CDR2 YDEGEE. The CDR3 sequence is CASSSYRETYEQYF. For the CDR3, the DNA is TGTGCCAGCAGCTCTTACAGGGAGACCTACGAGCAGTACTTC.

The rearrangement links TRBV20-1 to TRBJ2-4; no reliable D call. Germline CDR1 is DFQATT and CDR2 is SNEGSKA (reference sequence). This CDR3 is built from 15 residues. V gave up 3 bases and J gave up 0 bases, with 12 bases separating them. CDR3 protein: CSASRQPLAKNIQYF. The CDR3 DNA follows: TGCAGTGCTAGTAGGCAGCCCTTAGCCAAAAACATTCAGTACTTC.

This clonotype was seen ten or more times. The chain uses TRBV20-1 and TRBJ2-5, with TRBD2 matching 11 bases. Germline lookup yields CDR1 DFQATT and CDR2 SNEGSKA (reference sequence). V was pared by 3 bases and J by 5 bases, with 5 bases of the junction left unmatched. This CDR3 is 14 amino acids long. The CDR3 DNA is TGCAGTGCTAGTGCTAGCGGGGGGTACGAGACCCAGTACTTC. Encoded protein: CSASASGGYETQYF.

This clonotype appeared many times. Mismatch with germline at one junction end may stem from a read error. This chain links TRBV6-1 with TRBJ2-4, with 7 bases identical to TRBD1. This CDR3 contains 16 residues. From germline, CDR1 is MNHNS and CDR2 SASEGT. The CDR3 spells CASSPGTALAKNIKYF. DNA for the CDR3: TGTGCCAGCAGTCCAGGGACAGCCCTAGCCAAAAACATTAAGTACTTC.

This clonotype has at least ten counts. This chain links TRBV20-1 with TRBJ2-2; tentative D call: TRBD1 (5 bases). The germline CDR1 and CDR2 sequences are DFQATT and SNEGSKA (reference sequence). The CDR3 is 13 residues long. The V gene lost 6 bases and the J gene lost 7 bases, with 15 bases spanning the gap. The CDR3 nucleotides read TGCAGTGCAAGGGGTGGGCGAATCGGGGAGCTGTTTTTT. This gives the protein CSARGGRIGELFF.

In this sample, this clonotype turned up many times. The chain links TRBV2 to TRBJ2-3, with TRBD1 as a possible D gene (6 bases). The length of the CDR3 is 15 residues. Trimming shortened V by 6 bases and J by 1 base, and 14 bases separated the two germline ends. The germline V gene encodes CDR1 SNHLY and CDR2 FYNNEI. The CDR3 DNA reads as TGTGCCAGCAGGAAGGGGGATCTGCGCACAGATACGCAGTATTTT. Protein product: CASRKGDLRTDTQYF.

In its sample, this clonotype was seen a few times. This chain links TRBV19 with TRBJ1-1; D is perhaps TRBD1 (6 bases). Germline CDR1 LNHDA, CDR2 SQIVND (reference sequence). Trimming stripped 1 base from V and 4 bases from J, with 25 bases between. The CDR3 spans 19 residues. CDR3: CASSIGPSRGGGGGTEAFF. CDR3 sequence (DNA): TGTGCCAGTAGTATAGGACCCTCAAGAGGAGGGGGTGGGGGCACTGAAGCTTTCTTT.

The chain uses TRBV28 and TRBJ1-5; unclear D gene. The CDR3 runs to 15 residues. Looked up from germline, CDR1 is MDHEN and CDR2 is SYDVKM. The V and J ends lost 7 bases and 5 bases respectively, with 18 bases between them. The CDR3 is CASIQGRQQHQPQHF. The CDR3 nucleotides read TGTGCCAGCATACAAGGACGACAACAGCATCAGCCCCAGCATTTT.

This clonotype came up many times. The rearrangement joins TRBV12-3 or TRBV12-4 to TRBJ1-1, with D possibly TRBD1 on 5 matching bases. The CDR3 spans 16 residues. V was trimmed by 3 bases and J by 0 bases, leaving 14 bases between them. This CDR3 is CASSFSLRGMNTEAFF. DNA for the CDR3: TGTGCCAGCAGTTTCAGCCTTCGGGGGATGAACACTGAAGCTTTCTTT.

This clonotype occurred many times. This chain connects TRBV10-3 to TRBJ1-1; no clear D gene. This CDR3 region has 15 residues. Between the trimmed V and J ends, which lost 6 bases and 1 base, there was a span of 15 bases. CDR1 and CDR2 from the germline V gene are ENHRY and SYGVKD. The CDR3, as DNA: TGTGCCATCAGGGTCCGATCAGGCGGGAACACTGAAGCTTTCTTT. Protein product: CAIRVRSGGNTEAFF.

This clonotype was seen many times. The rearrangement joins TRBV15 to TRBJ1-2; 10 bases agree with TRBD1. The CDR3 is made up of 17 amino acids. Germline values: CDR1 LNHNV, CDR2 YYDKDF (reference sequence). V trimming: 0 bases; J trimming: 8 bases; junction bases outside the gene matches: 12. The CDR3 nucleotides read TGTGCCACCAGCAGAGATCTTTCCGGGACAGGGGTCGGAGGCTACACCTTC. Its protein product is CATSRDLSGTGVGGYTF.

In its sample, this clonotype was seen many times. The gene calls are TRBV15 and TRBJ2-5; tentatively, D is TRBD1 (5 bases). The V gene lost 5 bases and the J gene lost 3 bases, with 13 bases spanning the gap. CDR1 and CDR2 (germline): LNHNV, YYDKDF (reference sequence). This CDR3 has 14 residues. CDR3 nucleotides: TGTGCCACCAGCCCCGAGGTAGGGGAAGAGACCCAGTACTTC. Translating gives CATSPEVGEETQYF. The variable domain in full, with the rest retrieved from reference TRBV15 and TRBJ2-5, is DAMVIQNPRYQVTQFGKPVTLSCSQTLNHNVMYWYQQKSSQAPKLLFHYYDKDFNNEADTPDNFQSRRPNTSFCFLDIRSPGLGDTAMYLCATSPEVGEETQYFGPGTRLLVL.

This clonotype has a count of ten or more. The CDR3 nucleotides read TGTGCCAGCAATGAGGGACAGGGCGTCAATCAGCCCCAGCATTTT. Amino acids: CASNEGQGVNQPQHF. The gene calls are TRBV2 and TRBJ1-5; 9 bases are a match to TRBD1. The CDR3 loop spans 15 amino acids. Germline CDR1 is SNHLY and CDR2 is FYNNEI. The V segment lost 7 bases and the J segment 3 bases; nucleotides outside the gene matches: 7.

Ten or more counts support this clonotype. The chain recombines TRBV19 with TRBJ1-5; weak D call: TRBD1 (5 bases). CDR3 length: 14 residues. Germline CDR1 reads LNHDA; CDR2 reads SQIVND (reference sequence). V lost 8 bases and J lost 5, with 16 bases in between. CDR3 protein: CASSNSGGDQPQHF. In nucleotides, the CDR3 is TGTGCCAGTTCTAACAGTGGGGGTGATCAGCCCCAGCATTTT. Supplemented by reference TRBV19 and TRBJ1-5, the full variable domain reads DGGITQSPKYLFRKEGQNVTLSCEQNLNHDAMYWYRQDPGQGLRLIYYSQIVNDFQKGDIAEGYSVSREKKESFPLTVTSAQKNPTAFYLCASSNSGGDQPQHFGDGTRLSIL.

Ten or more counts support this clonotype. The chain links TRBV5-1 to TRBJ2-7; D is uncertain. The V end lost 4 bases, the J end lost 2 bases, and 13 bases lay between the germline ends. CDR1 is SGHRS, CDR2 YFSETQ, per germline. The CDR3 consists of 14 residues. The CDR3: CASSPWWGAYEQYF. The CDR3 DNA is TGCGCCAGCAGCCCGTGGTGGGGTGCCTACGAGCAGTACTTC.

This clonotype showed up many times. This sequence joins TRBV6-5 and TRBJ2-5; no clear D gene. The CDR3 extends over 14 amino acids. V lost 2 bases to trimming and J lost 2 bases, with 9 bases between them. Germline V gene sequence: CDR1 MNHEY, CDR2 SVGAGI. CDR3 coding DNA: TGTGCCAGCAGTTACGAAGCAGGACAAGAGACCCAGTACTTC. Translation gives CASSYEAGQETQYF.

This clonotype was recorded at least ten times. The chain combines TRBV12-3 or TRBV12-4 with TRBJ2-7, with a weak D call TRBD2 (6 bases). This CDR3 region has 15 residues. Trimming stripped 1 base from V and 2 bases from J, with 12 bases between. The CDR3 coding sequence is TGTGCCAGCAGTTTAGACGGGGGTGATCCCTACGAGCAGTACTTC. This sequence encodes CASSLDGGDPYEQYF.

V usage is TRBV12-3 or TRBV12-4 and J usage is TRBJ1-1; D unresolved. The CDR3 is made up of 16 amino acids. The ends were cut back, 4 bases at V and 0 bases at J, with 15 bases in the middle. This CDR3 is CASSSRGVLMNTEAFF. The CDR3 region has the DNA TGTGCCAGCAGTTCCCGAGGAGTGCTTATGAACACTGAAGCTTTCTTT.

This chain joins TRBV3-1 and TRBJ2-5; D gene ambiguous. This CDR3 is built from 12 residues. Germline V gene sequence: CDR1 LGHDT, CDR2 YNNKEL (reference sequence). With 0 bases removed from V and 4 bases from J, the gap between germline ends came to 3 bases. Written as DNA, the CDR3 is TGTGCCAGCAGCCAAGATGTAGAGACCCAGTACTTC. As protein: CASSQDVETQYF.

The table lists this clonotype with many counts. V usage is TRBV2 and J usage is TRBJ2-5; no clear D. The CDR3 extends over 11 amino acids. Trimming pared 7 bases from V and 3 bases from J, leaving 6 bases between. The germline CDR1 and CDR2 sequences are SNHLY and FYNNEI. The CDR3 nucleotides are TGTGCCAGCACCTATGAAGAGACCCAGTACTTC. Translating gives CASTYEETQYF.

In this sample, this clonotype turned up many times. The genes are TRBV5-1 and TRBJ1-5; no firm D call. Per germline, CDR1 SGHRS and CDR2 YFSETQ. V was clipped by 5 bases and J by 0 bases, with 6 bases between them. The CDR3 length is 13 residues. CDR3 region: CASRPDSNQPQHF. The CDR3 nucleotides read TGCGCCAGCAGACCAGATAGCAATCAGCCCCAGCATTTT.

At least ten counts were recorded for this clonotype. The chain has TRBV29-1 and TRBJ2-7; 7 nucleotides line up with TRBD1. V shed 5 bases and J 0 bases; nucleotides not matched to a gene: 7. CDR3 length: 14 residues. Germline CDR1 reads SQVTM; CDR2 reads ANQGSEA. The CDR3 nucleotides read TGCAGCGTTTTGCTCAGGGGGAGCTCCTACGAGCAGTACTTC. It translates to CSVLLRGSSYEQYF.

This clonotype turned up a few times. The chain recombines TRBV3-1 with TRBJ2-2; no reliable D call. Trimming removed 3 bases from V and 10 bases from J, with 12 bases in between. Germline loops: CDR1 LGHDT, CDR2 YNNKEL (reference sequence). The CDR3 runs 13 residues. As DNA, the CDR3 is TGTGCCAGCAGCCATGGGGTACTTTCGGAGCTGTTTTTT. Its protein product is CASSHGVLSELFF.

This clonotype came up many times. This rearrangement joins TRBV5-1 to TRBJ2-5; D might be TRBD1 or TRBD2, each matching 6 bases. V was pared by 1 base and J by 5 bases, with 18 bases between. CDR3 length equals 16 residues. Germline V gives CDR1 SGHRS, CDR2 YFSETQ. CDR3 coding DNA: TGCGCCAGCAGCTTGTCAGACGGGGGCCTGGGGGAGACCCAGTACTTC. Translation: CASSLSDGGLGETQYF.

At least ten counts were recorded for this clonotype. The chain has TRBV25-1 and TRBJ1-1, with a weak D call TRBD1 (5 bases). This CDR3 is 14 amino acids long. V was cut by 1 base and J by 8 bases, with 14 bases left in between. Germline-derived CDR1 and CDR2 are MGHDK and SYGVNS. This CDR3 is CASSELGETDEAFF. DNA of the CDR3: TGTGCCAGCAGTGAATTAGGAGAGACAGACGAAGCTTTCTTT.

This clonotype was detected ten times or more. The rearrangement links TRBV6-1 to TRBJ1-1; the D is unclear. CDR3 length equals 15 residues. V was clipped by 2 bases and J by 0 bases, with 10 bases between them. CDR1 and CDR2 (germline): MNHNS, SASEGT. Written as DNA, the CDR3 is TGTGCCAGCAGTGAACCGTTAGGGATGAACACTGAAGCTTTCTTT. This encodes CASSEPLGMNTEAFF.

In this sample, this clonotype turned up many times. The chain combines TRBV7-3 with TRBJ2-2; no definite D call. The germline gives CDR1 SGHTA, CDR2 FQGTGA. Trimming stripped 2 bases from V and 5 bases from J, with 9 bases between. This CDR3 has 14 residues. This CDR3 is CASSLGVYTGELFF. For the CDR3, the DNA is TGTGCCAGCAGCTTAGGAGTATATACCGGGGAGCTGTTTTTT.